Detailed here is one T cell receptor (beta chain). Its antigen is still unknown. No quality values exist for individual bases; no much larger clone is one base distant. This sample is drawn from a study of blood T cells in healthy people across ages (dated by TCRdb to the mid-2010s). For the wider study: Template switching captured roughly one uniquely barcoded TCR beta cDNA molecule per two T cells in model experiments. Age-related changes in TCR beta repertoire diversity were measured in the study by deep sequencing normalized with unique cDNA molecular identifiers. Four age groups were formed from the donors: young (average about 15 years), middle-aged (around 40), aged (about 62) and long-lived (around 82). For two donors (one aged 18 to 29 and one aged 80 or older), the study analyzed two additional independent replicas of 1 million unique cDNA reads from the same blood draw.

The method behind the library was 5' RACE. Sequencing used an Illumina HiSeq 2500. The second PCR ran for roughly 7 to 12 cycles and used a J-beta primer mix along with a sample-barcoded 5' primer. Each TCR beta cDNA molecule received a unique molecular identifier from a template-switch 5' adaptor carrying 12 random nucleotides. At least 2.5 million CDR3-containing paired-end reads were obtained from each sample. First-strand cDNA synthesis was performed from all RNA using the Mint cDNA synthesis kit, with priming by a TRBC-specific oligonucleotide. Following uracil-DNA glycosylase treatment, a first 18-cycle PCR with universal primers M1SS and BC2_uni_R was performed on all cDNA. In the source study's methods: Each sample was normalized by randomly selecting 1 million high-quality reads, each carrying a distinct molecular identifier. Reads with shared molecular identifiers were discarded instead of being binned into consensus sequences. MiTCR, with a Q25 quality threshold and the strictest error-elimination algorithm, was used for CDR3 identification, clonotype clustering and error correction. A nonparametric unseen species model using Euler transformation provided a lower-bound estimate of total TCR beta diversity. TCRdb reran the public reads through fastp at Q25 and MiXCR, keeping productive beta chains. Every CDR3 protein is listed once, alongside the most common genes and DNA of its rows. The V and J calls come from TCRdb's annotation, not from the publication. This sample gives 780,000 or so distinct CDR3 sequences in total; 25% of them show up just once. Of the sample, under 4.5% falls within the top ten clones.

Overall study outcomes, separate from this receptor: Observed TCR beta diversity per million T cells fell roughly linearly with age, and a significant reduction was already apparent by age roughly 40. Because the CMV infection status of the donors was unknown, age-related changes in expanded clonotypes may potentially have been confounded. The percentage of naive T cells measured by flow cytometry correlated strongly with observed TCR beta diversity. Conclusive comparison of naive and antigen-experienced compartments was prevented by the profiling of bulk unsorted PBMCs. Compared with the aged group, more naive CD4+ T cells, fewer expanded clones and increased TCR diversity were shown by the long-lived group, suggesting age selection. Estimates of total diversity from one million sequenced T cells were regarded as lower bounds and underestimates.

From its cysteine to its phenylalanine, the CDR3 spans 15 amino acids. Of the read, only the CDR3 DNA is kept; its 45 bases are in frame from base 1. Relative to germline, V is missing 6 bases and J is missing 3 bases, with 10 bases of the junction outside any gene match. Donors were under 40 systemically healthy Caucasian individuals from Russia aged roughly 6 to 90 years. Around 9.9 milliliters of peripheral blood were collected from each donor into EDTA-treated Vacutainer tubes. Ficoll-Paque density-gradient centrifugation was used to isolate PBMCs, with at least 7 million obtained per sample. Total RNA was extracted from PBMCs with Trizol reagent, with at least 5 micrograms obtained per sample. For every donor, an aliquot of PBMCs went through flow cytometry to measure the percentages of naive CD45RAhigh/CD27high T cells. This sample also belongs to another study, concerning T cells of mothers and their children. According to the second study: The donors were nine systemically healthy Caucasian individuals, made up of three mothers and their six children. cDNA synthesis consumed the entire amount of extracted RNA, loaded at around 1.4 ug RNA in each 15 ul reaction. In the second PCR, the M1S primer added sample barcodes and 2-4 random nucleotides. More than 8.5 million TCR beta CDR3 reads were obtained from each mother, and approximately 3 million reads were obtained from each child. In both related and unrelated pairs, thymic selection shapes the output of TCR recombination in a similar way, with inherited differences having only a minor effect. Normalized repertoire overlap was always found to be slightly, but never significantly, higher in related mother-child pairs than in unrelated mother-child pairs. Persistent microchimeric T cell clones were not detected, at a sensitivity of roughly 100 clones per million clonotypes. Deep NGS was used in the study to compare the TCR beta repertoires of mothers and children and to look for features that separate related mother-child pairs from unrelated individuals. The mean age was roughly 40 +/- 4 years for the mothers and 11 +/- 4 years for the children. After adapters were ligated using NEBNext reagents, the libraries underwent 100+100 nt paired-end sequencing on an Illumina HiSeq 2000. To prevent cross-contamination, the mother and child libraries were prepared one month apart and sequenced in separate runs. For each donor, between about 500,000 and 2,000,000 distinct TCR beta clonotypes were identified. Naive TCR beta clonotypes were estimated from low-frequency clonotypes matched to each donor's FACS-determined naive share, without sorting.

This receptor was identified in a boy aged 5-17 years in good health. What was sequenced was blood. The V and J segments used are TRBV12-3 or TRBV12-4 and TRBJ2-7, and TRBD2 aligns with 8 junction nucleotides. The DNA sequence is TGTGCCAGCAGCGTTAGCGGGACGGGTATCTACGAGCAGTACTTC. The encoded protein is CASSVSGTGIYEQYF.